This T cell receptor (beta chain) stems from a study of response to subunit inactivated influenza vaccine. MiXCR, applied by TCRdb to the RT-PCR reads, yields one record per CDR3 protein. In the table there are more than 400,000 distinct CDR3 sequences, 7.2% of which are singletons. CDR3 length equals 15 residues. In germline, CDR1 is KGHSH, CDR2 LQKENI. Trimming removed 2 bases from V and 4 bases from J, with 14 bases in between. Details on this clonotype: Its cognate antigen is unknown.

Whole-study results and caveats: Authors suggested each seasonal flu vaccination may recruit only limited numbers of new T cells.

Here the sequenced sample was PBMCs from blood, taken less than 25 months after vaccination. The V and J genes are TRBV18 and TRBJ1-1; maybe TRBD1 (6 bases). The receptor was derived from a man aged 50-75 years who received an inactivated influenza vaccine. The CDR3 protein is CASSPAQGSGTEAFF. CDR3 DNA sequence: TGTGCCAGCTCACCAGCACAGGGTAGCGGCACTGAAGCTTTCTTT.